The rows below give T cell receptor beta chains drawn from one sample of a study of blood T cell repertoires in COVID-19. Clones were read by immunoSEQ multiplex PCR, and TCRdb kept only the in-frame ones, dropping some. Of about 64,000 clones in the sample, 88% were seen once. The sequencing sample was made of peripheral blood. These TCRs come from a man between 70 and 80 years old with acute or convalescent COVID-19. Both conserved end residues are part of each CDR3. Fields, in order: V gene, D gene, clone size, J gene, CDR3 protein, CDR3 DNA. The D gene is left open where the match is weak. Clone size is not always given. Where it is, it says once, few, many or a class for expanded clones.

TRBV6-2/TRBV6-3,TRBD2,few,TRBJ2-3,CASSYSMVAGGLDTDTQYF,TGTGCCAGCAGTTACTCTATGGTAGCGGGGGGGCTGGACACAGATACGCAGTATTTT
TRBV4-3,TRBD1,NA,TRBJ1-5,CASSDGQGNQPQHF,TGCGCCAGCAGCGACGGACAGGGGAATCAGCCCCAGCATTTT
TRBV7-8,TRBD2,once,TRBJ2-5,CASSTLAGGRETQYF,TGTGCCAGCAGCACCCTAGCGGGGGGGCGGGAGACCCAGTACTTC
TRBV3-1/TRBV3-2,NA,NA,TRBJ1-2,CASSQVTGTYGYTF,TGTGCCAGCAGCCAAGTCACAGGAACCTATGGCTACACCTTC
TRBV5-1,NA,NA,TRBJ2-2,CASRDTMNTGELFF,TGCGCCAGCAGGGATACTATGAACACCGGGGAGCTGTTTTTT
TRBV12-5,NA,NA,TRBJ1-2,CASGTDRSYGYTF,TGTGCTAGTGGTACGGACAGAAGCTATGGCTACACCTTC
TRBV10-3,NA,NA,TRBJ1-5,CAISESKGAGQPQHF,TGTGCCATCAGTGAGTCGAAAGGGGCCGGTCAGCCCCAGCATTTT
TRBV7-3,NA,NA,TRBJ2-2,CASSFPHKYTGELFF,TGTGCCAGCAGCTTCCCCCACAAATACACCGGGGAGCTGTTTTTT
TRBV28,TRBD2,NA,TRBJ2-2,CASSHSHAGGANTGELFF,TGTGCCAGCAGCCATAGTCATGCCGGGGGGGCGAACACCGGGGAGCTGTTTTTT
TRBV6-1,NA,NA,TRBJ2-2,CASSVGLLTRTGELFF,TGTGCCAGCAGTGTGGGGCTCCTGACGCGAACCGGGGAGCTGTTTTTT
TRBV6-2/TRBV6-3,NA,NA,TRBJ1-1,CASSAYRAGYTEAFF,TGTGCCAGCAGCGCCTACAGGGCAGGCTACACTGAAGCTTTCTTT
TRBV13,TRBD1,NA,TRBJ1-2,CASSLFSGQGAYGYTF,TGTGCCAGCAGCTTATTTTCGGGACAGGGTGCCTATGGCTACACCTTC
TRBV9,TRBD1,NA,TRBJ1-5,CASSETGSLGQPQHF,TGTGCCAGCAGCGAGACAGGGTCTCTGGGTCAGCCCCAGCATTTT
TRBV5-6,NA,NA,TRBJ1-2,CASSFGQTGYTF,TGTGCCAGCAGCTTCGGACAGACGGGCTACACCTTC
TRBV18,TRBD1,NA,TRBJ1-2,CASSPATPGGVANYGYTF,TGTGCCAGCTCACCAGCCACTCCAGGGGGTGTTGCTAACTATGGCTACACCTTC
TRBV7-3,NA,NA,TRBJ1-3,CASSLSSGSGNTIYF,TGTGCCAGCAGCTTAAGTTCAGGGTCTGGAAACACCATATATTTT
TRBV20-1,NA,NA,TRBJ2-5,CSASAGPQETQYF,TGCAGTGCTAGTGCCGGTCCTCAAGAGACCCAGTACTTC
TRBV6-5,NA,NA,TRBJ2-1,CASSFQLSNEQFF,TGTGCCAGCAGTTTCCAACTAAGCAATGAGCAGTTCTTC
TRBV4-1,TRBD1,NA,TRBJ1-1,CASSLGTGLEAFF,TGCGCCAGCAGCCTGGGGACAGGGTTAGAAGCTTTCTTT
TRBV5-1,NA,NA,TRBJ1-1,CASSETGNTEAFF,TGCGCCAGCAGCGAAACAGGGAACACTGAAGCTTTCTTT
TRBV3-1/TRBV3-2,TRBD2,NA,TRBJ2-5,CASSQDWPGLAGSQETQYF,TGTGCCAGCAGCCAAGACTGGCCGGGACTAGCGGGGTCACAAGAGACCCAGTACTTC
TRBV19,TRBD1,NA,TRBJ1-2,CASRGTDWIPNYGYTF,TGTGCCAGTAGGGGGACAGACTGGATACCTAACTATGGCTACACCTTC
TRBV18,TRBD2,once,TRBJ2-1,CASSPLSGLADNEQFF,TGTGCCAGCTCACCACTTTCGGGACTAGCGGACAATGAGCAGTTCTTC
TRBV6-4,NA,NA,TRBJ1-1,CAAAKAPFF,TGTGCCGCCGCCAAAGCGCCCTTCTTT
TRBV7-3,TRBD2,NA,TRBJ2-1,CASSLAGGPLSSYNEQFF,TGTGCCAGCAGCTTAGCGGGGGGCCCGCTGAGCTCCTACAATGAGCAGTTCTTC
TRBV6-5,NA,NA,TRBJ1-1,CASSTGAEAFF,TGTGCCAGCAGCACGGGGGCTGAAGCTTTCTTT
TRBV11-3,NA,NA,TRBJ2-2,CASRPGGPAGGGELFF,TGTGCCAGCAGGCCGGGGGGCCCCGCCGGGGGCGGGGAGCTGTTTTTT
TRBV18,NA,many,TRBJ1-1,CASSPSLNTEAFF,TGTGCCAGCTCCCCCTCCCTGAACACTGAAGCTTTCTTT
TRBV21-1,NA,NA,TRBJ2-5,CASSKVRGARVASSWETQYF,TGTGCCAGCAGCAAAGTGCGGGGGGCGCGGGTTGCTAGTAGTTGGGAGACCCAGTACTTC
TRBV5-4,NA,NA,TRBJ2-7,CASSLEQSSYEQYF,TGTGCCAGCAGCTTGGAACAGAGCTCCTACGAGCAGTACTTC
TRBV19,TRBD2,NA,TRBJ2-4,CASSLPGGPKNIQYF,TGTGCCAGTAGCCTCCCGGGGGGGCCCAAAAACATTCAGTACTTC
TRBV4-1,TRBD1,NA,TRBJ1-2,CASSQDGQGAGYGYTF,TGCGCCAGCAGCCAAGATGGACAGGGGGCAGGCTATGGCTACACCTTC
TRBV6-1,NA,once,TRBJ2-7,CASSEGRRYEQYF,TGTGCCAGCAGTGAAGGGAGGCGGTACGAGCAGTACTTC
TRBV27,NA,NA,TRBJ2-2,CASSLRPGKTNTGELFF,TGTGCCAGCAGTTTACGGCCAGGGAAAACGAACACCGGGGAGCTGTTTTTT
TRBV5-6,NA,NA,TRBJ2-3,CASSRGSTDTQYF,TGTGCCAGCAGCCGCGGGTCGACAGATACGCAGTATTTT
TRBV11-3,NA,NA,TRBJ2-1,CASTDDPGNEQFF,TGTGCCAGCACCGATGATCCGGGCAATGAGCAGTTCTTC
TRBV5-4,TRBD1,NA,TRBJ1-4,CASSKRGQGNEKLFF,TGTGCCAGCAGTAAAAGGGGACAGGGGAACGAAAAACTGTTTTTT
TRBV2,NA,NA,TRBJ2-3,CASKRADPTDTQYF,TGTGCCAGCAAGCGGGCAGACCCCACAGATACGCAGTATTTT
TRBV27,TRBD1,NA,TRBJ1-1,CASSSRTGRWTEAFF,TGTGCCAGCAGTTCAAGGACAGGGAGATGGACTGAAGCTTTCTTT
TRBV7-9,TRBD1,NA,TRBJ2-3,CASPPAGTGRDTQYF,TGTGCCAGCCCCCCCGCCGGGACAGGCAGAGATACGCAGTATTTT
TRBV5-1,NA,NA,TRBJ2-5,CASSPGSGTPKRETQYF,TGCGCCAGCAGCCCTGGGAGTGGCACCCCAAAGAGGGAGACCCAGTACTTC
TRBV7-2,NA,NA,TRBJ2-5,CASSLTPQETQYF,TGTGCCAGCAGCTTAACACCGCAAGAGACCCAGTACTTC
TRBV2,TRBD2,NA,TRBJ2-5,CASWGGTSGVQETQYF,TGTGCCAGCTGGGGGGGGACTAGCGGGGTCCAAGAGACCCAGTACTTC
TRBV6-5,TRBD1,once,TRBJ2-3,CASSLTGGKDTQYF,TGTGCCAGCAGCCTGACAGGGGGAAAAGATACGCAGTATTTT
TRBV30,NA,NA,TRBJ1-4,CAWSRQGNEKLFF,TGTGCCTGGAGCCGGCAGGGGAATGAAAAACTGTTTTTT
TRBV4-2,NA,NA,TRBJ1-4,CASSQVRGEKLFF,TGTGCCAGCAGCCAGGTTCGGGGGGAAAAACTGTTTTTT
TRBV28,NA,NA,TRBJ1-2,CASSPYWGGNYGYTF,TGTGCCAGCAGCCCCTACTGGGGGGGGAACTATGGCTACACCTTC
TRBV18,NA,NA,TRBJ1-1,CASSLMNTEAFF,TGTGCCAGCTCACTCATGAACACTGAAGCTTTCTTT
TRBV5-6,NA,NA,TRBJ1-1,CASSFRNRDTEAFF,TGTGCCAGCAGCTTCCGAAACAGGGACACTGAAGCTTTCTTT
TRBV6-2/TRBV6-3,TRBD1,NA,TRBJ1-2,CASSLLRDRANYGYTF,TGTGCCAGCAGTCTCCTCCGGGACAGGGCTAACTATGGCTACACCTTC
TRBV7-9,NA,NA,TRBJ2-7,CARSGSVLQGEDEQYF,TGTGCCAGAAGCGGCTCTGTTTTGCAGGGTGAGGACGAGCAGTACTTC
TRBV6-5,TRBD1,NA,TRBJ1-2,CASSNKGALNGYTF,TGTGCCAGCAGCAACAAGGGGGCGCTGAATGGCTACACCTTC
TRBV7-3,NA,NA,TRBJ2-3,CASSPSRGGDGKYF,TGTGCCAGCAGCCCCTCTCGTGGGGGCGACGGGAAGTATTTT
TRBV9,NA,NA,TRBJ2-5,CASSVVPGLKETQYF,TGTGCCAGCAGCGTCGTACCGGGACTGAAAGAGACCCAGTACTTC
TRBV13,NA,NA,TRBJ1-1,CASSYQKQRRNTEAFF,TGTGCCAGCAGCTACCAAAAACAGAGAAGGAACACTGAAGCTTTCTTT
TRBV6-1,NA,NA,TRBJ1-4,CASSDQYTWEKLFF,TGTGCCAGCAGTGATCAATACACGTGGGAAAAACTGTTTTTT
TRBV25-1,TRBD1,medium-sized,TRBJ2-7,CASTAGGSYEQYF,TGTGCCAGCACCGCAGGGGGTAGCTACGAGCAGTACTTC
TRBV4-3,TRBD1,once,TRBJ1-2,CASSQDLGTGSYGYTF,TGCGCCAGCAGCCAAGATCTGGGGACAGGGAGCTATGGCTACACCTTC
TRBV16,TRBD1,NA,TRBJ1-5,CASSQFDRGQDQPQHF,TGTGCCAGCAGCCAATTTGACAGGGGGCAGGATCAGCCCCAGCATTTT